This T cell receptor (beta chain) is from a study of cytomegalovirus exposure and HLA in healthy donors. Study-level background: Researchers found that about 84% of under 450 genotyped donors fell within the Caucasian-associated ancestry cluster.

The PCR ran on 60 Vbeta and 13 Jbeta primers. Some clones are missing from TCRdb's copy, which holds only in-frame ones; the method was immunoSEQ multiplex PCR. This sample has 130,000 to 150,000 clones, with roughly 85% found just once. Trimming at V came to 3 bases and at J to 4 bases, leaving 7 bases not matched to a gene. The CDR3 has 15 residues. Germline loops: CDR1 SGDLS, CDR2 YYNGEE. Worth noting for this clone: Its antigen is not identified.

Study observations and caveats: The later analysis indicated that the majority of CMV-associated TCR beta chains appeared HLA-restricted. In vitro confirmation showed three CMV-associated chains to be CMV antigen specific. Presence/absence analyses assumed roughly uniform sequencing depth across donors, which may not hold.

The chain joins TRBV9 to TRBJ1-2; TRBD1 matches 9 bases. This clonotype was obtained from a woman in her 30s in good health and CMV-seronegative. The sequenced sample consisted of PBMCs. The chain's CDR3 is CASSEGTGSGYGYTF. For the CDR3, the DNA is TGTGCCAGCAGCGAAGGGACAGGGAGTGGCTATGGCTACACCTTC.